The next 4 T cell receptor beta chains were all read from a single sample in a study of CD8 T cells in Susac syndrome. Random hexamers primed reverse transcription of about 0.45 to 1 ug RNA. In TCRdb, the immunoSEQ multiplex PCR reads were re-called with MiXCR into one record per CDR3 protein. Among about 76,000 distinct CDR3 sequences, 93% were seen once, and the ten largest hold 0.35% to 0.55%. Sequenced material: CD8+ T cells from PBMCs. Receptors originate from a human donor with Susac syndrome.

The chain recombines TRBV24-1 with TRBJ1-6, with unresolved D. V was shortened by 12 bases and J by 7 bases, with 21 bases between the two germline ends. Germline CDR1 and CDR2: KGHDR and SFDVKD. This CDR3 contains 15 residues. The CDR3 here is CAAKEEGKGNSPLHF. In DNA, the CDR3 is TGTGCCGCCAAGGAGGAGGGAAAGGGAAATTCACCCCTCCACTTT.

The chain is built from TRBV4-1 and TRBJ1-5; unclear D gene. The V end was cut by 3 bases, the J end by 2 bases, with 8 bases between. Germline V CDR1 and CDR2: MGHRA, YSYEKL. This CDR3 spans 14 amino acids. The CDR3 loop reads CASSQIRGNQPQHF. In nucleotides, the CDR3 is TGCGCCAGCAGCCAGATTCGGGGCAATCAGCCCCAGCATTTT.

The gene calls are TRBV4-3 and TRBJ2-4, with D possibly matching TRBD2 (5 bases). The CDR3 totals 15 residues. Trimming stripped 3 bases from V and 1 base from J, with 10 bases between. Looked up from germline, CDR1 is LGHNA and CDR2 is YSLEER. The CDR3 loop reads CASSQGAVAKNIQYF. The DNA for the CDR3 is TGCGCCAGCAGCCAGGGAGCGGTTGCCAAAAACATTCAGTACTTC.

This clonotype was picked up one time. This chain connects TRBV20-1 to TRBJ1-5; TRBD1 might be the D (6 bases). Per the germline V gene, CDR1 is DFQATT and CDR2 is SNEGSKA (reference sequence). The CDR3 extends over 14 amino acids. The V gene lost 0 bases and the J gene lost 3 bases, with 9 bases spanning the gap. The CDR3 DNA reads as TGCAGTGCTAGAGACGGACAGCTCAATCAGCCCCAGCATTTT. Residues: CSARDGQLNQPQHF.